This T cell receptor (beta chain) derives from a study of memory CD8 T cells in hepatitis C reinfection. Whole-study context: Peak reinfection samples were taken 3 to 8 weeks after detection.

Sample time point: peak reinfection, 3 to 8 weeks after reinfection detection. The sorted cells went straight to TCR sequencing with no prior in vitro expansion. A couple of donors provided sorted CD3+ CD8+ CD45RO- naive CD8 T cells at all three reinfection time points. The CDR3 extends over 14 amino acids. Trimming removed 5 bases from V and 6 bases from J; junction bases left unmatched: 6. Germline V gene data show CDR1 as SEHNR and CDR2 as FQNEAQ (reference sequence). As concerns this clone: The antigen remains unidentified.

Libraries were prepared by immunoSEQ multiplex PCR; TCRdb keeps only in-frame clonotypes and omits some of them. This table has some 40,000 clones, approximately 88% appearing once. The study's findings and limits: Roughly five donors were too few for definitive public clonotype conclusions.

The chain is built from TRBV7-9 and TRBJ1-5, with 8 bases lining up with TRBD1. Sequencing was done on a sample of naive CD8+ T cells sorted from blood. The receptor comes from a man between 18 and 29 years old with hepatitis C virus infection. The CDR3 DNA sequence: TGTGCCAGCAGCGACTCAGGGGGCCTTCAGCCCCAGCATTTT. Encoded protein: CASSDSGGLQPQHF. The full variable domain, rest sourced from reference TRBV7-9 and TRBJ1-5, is DTGVSQNPRHKITKRGQNVTFRCDPISEHNRLYWYRQTLGQGPEFLTYFQNEAQLEKSRLLSDRFSAERPKGSFSTLEIQRTEQGDSAMYLCASSDSGGLQPQHFGDGTRLSIL.